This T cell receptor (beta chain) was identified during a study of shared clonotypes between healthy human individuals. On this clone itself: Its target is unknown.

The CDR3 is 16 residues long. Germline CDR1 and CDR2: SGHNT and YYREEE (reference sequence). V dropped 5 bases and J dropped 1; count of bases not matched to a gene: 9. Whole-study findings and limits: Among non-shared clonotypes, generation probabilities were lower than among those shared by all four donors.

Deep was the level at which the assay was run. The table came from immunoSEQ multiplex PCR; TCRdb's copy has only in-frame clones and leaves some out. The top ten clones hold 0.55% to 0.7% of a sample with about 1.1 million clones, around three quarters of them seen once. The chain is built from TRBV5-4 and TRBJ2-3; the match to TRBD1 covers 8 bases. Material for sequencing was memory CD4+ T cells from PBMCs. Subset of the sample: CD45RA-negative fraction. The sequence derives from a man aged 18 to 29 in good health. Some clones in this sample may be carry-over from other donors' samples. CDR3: CASSETGGLGTDTQYF. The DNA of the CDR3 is TGTGCCAGCAGTGAAACAGGGGGGTTGGGCACAGATACGCAGTATTTT.